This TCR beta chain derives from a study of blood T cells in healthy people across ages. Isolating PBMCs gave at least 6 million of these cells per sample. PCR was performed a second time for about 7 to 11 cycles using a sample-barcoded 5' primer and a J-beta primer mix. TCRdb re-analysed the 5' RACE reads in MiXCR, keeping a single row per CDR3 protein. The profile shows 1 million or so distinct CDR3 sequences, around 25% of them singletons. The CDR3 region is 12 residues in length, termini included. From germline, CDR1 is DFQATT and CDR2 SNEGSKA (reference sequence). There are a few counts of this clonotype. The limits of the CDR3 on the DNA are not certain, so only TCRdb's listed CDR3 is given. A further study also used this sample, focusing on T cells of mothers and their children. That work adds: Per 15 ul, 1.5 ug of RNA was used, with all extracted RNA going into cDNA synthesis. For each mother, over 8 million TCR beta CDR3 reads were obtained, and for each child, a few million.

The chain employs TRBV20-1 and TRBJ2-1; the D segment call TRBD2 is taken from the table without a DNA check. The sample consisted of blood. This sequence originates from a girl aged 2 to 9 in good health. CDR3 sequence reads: CSARVAGGTPFF.